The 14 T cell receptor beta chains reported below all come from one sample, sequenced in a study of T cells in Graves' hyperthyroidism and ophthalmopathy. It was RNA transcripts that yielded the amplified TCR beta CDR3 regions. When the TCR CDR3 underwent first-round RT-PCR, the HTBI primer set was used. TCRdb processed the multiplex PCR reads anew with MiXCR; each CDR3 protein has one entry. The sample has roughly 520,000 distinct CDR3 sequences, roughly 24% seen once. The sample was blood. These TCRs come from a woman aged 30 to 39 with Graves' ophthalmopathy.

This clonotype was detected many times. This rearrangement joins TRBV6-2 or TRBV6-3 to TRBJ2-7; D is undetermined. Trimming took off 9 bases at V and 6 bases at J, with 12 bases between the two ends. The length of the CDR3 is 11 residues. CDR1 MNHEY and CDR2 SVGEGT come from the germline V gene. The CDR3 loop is CASSVFLEQYF. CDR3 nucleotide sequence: TGTGCCAGTTCAGTTTTCCTCGAGCAGTACTTC.

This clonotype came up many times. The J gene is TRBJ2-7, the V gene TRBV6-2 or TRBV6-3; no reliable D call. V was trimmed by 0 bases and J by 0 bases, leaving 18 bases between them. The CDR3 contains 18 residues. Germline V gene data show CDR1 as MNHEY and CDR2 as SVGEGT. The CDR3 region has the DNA TGTGCCAGCAGTTACTCGAGGTCATTAGATCAGTTCTCCTACGAGCAGTACTTC. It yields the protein CASSYSRSLDQFSYEQYF.

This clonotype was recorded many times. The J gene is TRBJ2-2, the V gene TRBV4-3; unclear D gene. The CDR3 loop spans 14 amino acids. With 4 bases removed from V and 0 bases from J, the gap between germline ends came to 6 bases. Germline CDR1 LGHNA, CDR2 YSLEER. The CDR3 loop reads CASSLYTNTGELFF. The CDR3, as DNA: TGCGCCAGCAGCCTATATACGAACACCGGGGAGCTGTTTTTT.

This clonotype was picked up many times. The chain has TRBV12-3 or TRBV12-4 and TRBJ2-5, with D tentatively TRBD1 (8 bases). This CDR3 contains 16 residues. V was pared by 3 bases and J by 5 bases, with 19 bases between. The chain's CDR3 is CASSLPSGQGGETQYF. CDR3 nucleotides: TGTGCCAGCAGTTTGCCCTCCGGACAGGGAGGGGAGACCCAGTACTTC.

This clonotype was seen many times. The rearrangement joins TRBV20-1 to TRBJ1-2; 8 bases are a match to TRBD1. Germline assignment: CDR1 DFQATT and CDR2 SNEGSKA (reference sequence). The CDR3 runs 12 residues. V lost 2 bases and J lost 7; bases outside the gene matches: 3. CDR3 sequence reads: CSARQGAGGYTF. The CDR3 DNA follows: TGCAGTGCTAGACAGGGGGCAGGTGGCTACACCTTC.

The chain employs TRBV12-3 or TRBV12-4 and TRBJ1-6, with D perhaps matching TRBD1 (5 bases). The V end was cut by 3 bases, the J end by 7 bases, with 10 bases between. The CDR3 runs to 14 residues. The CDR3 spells CASSLRGRNSPLHF. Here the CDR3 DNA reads TGTGCCAGCAGTTTGCGGGGGAGAAATTCACCCCTCCACTTT.

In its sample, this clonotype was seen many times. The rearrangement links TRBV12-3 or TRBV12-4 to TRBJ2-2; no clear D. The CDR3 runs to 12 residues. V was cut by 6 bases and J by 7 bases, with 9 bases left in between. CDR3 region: CASRPTGGELFF. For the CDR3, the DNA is TGTGCCAGCAGACCCACTGGCGGGGAGCTGTTTTTT.

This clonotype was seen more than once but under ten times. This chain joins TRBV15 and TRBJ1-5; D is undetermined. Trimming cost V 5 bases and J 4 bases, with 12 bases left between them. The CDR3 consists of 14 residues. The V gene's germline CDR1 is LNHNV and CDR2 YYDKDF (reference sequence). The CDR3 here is CATSFSPDNQPQHF. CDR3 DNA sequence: TGTGCCACCAGCTTTAGTCCTGATAATCAGCCCCAGCATTTT.

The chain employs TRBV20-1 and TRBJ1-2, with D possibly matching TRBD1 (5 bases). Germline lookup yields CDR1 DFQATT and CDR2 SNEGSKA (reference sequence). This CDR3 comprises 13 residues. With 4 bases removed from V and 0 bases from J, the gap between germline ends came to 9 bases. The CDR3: CSAMGEANYGYTF. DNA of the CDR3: TGCAGTGCTATGGGGGAGGCTAACTATGGCTACACCTTC.

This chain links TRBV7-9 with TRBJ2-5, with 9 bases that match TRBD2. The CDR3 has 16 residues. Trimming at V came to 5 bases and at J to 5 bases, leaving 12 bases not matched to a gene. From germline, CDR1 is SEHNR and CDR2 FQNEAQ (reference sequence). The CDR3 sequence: CASSTLAGVGEETQYF. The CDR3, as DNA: TGTGCCAGCAGCACGTTAGCGGGAGTGGGCGAGGAGACCCAGTACTTC.

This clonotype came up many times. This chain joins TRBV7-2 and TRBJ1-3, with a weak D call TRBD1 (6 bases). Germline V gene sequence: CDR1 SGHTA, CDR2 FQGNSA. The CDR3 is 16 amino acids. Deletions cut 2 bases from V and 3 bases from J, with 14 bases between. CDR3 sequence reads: CASSLRQGNVGNTIYF. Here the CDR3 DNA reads TGTGCCAGCAGCTTACGCCAGGGGAACGTTGGAAACACCATATATTTT. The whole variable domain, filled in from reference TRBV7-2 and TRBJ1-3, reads GAGVSQSPSNKVTEKGKDVELRCDPISGHTALYWYRQSLGQGLEFLIYFQGNSAPDKSGLPSDRFSAERTGGSVSTLTIQRTQQEDSAVYLCASSLRQGNVGNTIYFGEGSWLTVV.

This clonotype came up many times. The CDR3: CASSSLAGGQSTGELFF. The CDR3 DNA is TGTGCCAGCAGTTCCCTAGCGGGGGGGCAGAGCACCGGGGAGCTGTTTTTT. This chain connects TRBV6-5 to TRBJ2-2; the match to TRBD2 covers 12 bases. Losses at the gene ends were 4 bases for V and 4 bases for J; bases not matched to a gene: 7. The CDR3 is 17 amino acids. CDR1 and CDR2 (germline): MNHEY, SVGAGI.

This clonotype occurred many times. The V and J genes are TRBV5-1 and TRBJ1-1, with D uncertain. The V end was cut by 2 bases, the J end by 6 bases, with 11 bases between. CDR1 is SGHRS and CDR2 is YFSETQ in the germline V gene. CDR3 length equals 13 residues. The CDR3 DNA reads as TGCGCCAGCAGCTTAAGGGCTGACTCTGAAGCTTTCTTT. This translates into CASSLRADSEAFF.

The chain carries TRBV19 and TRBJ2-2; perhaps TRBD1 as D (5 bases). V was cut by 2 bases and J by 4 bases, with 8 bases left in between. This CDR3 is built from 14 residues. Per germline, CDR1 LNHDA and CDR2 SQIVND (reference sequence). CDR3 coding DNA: TGTGCCAGTAGTATAAAGGGGTTCACCGGGGAGCTGTTTTTT. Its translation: CASSIKGFTGELFF.